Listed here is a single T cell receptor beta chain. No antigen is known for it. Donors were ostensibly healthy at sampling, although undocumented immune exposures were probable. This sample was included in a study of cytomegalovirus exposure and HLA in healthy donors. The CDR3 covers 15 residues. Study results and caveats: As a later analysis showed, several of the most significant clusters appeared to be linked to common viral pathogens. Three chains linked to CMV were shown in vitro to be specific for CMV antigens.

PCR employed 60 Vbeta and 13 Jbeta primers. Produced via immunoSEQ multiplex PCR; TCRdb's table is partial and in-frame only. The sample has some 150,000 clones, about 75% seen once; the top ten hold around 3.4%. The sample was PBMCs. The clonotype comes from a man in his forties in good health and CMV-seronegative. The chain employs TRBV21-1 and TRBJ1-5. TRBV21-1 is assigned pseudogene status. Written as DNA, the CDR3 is TGTGCCAGCAGCAAAGATGGGGGACTCAATCAGCCCCAGCATTTT. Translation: CASSKDGGLNQPQHF.